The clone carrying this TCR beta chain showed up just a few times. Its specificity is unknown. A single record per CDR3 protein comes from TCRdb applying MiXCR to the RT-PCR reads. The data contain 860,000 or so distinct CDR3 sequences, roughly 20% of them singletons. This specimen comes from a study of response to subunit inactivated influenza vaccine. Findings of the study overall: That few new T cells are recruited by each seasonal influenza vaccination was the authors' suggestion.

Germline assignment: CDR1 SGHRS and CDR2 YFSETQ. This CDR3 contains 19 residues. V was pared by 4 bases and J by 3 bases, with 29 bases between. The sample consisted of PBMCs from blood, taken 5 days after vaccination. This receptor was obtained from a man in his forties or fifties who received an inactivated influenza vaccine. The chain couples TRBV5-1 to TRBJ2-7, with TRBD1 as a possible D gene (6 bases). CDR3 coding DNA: TGCGCCAGCAGCCTCGGGGCAGGGGTCGGTTTCAGAGATATCTACGAGCAGTACTTC. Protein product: CASSLGAGVGFRDIYEQYF. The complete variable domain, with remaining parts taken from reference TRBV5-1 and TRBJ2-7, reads KAGVTQTPRYLIKTRGQQVTLSCSPISGHRSVSWYQQTPGQGLQFLFEYFSETQRNKGNFPGRFSGRQFSNSRSEMNVSTLELGDSALYLCASSLGAGVGFRDIYEQYFGPGTRLTVT.